This section outlines one T cell receptor (beta chain) sequence together with its context. This record comes from a study of blood T cell repertoires in COVID-19. Looking at the study overall: From T cells, B-cell-depleted T cells, or PBMCs came the material, which was cDNA or gDNA.

CDR3 length: 13 residues. Germline CDR1 and CDR2: ENHRY and SYGVKD. Seattle patients were enrolled while actively infected and followed longitudinally. Per the authors' pipeline: Estimated nucleated cell counts came from reference gene primer amplification. Here immunoSEQ multiplex PCR was the method, and the copy in TCRdb shows in-frame clones only, minus some. Clone size and the V and J calls come from that table; the DNA yielded D and trimming. The sample contains 150,000 to 250,000 clones, 70% to 80% of which appear only once. The source of this sequence is a woman aged 40 to 49 with COVID-19, enrolled during active disease. The chain joins TRBV10-3 to TRBJ1-2; D unclear. Input material: peripheral blood. The chain's CDR3 is CAIPHSKGDGYTF. In DNA, the CDR3 is TGTGCGATCCCCCATTCCAAGGGAGATGGCTACACCTTC.